This T cell receptor beta chain was identified in a study of regulatory T cells in long-lasting Graves disease. There are many counts of this clonotype. Libraries of TCR beta came from iRepertoire HTBI primers plus Arm-PCR of CDR3 regions. Using its own MiXCR run on the multiplex PCR reads, TCRdb lists one record per CDR3 protein. This sample has 350,000 to 500,000 distinct CDR3 sequences, with 21% found just once. CDR1 LGHDT and CDR2 YNNKEL come from the germline V gene (reference sequence). There are 14 residues in the CDR3. The J segment lost 12 bases and the V segment lost 8 bases, leaving 11 bases of the junction unmatched. Indicated time point: persistent/refractory GD, antithyroid drugs over 5 years with positive TRAb. Isolated PBMC RNA provided the starting material for the TCR library.

This material consisted of peripheral blood mononuclear cells (PBMCs), taken when the disease was refractory, from a patient treated with antithyroid drugs. V usage is TRBV3-1 and J usage is TRBJ1-6, with 9 positions matching TRBD1. The clonotype comes from a female donor with Graves disease. CDR3 loop: CASSDRGFQGPLHF. The CDR3 coding sequence is TGTGCCAGCTCCGACAGGGGGTTTCAGGGACCCCTCCACTTT.